The 3 T cell receptor beta chains given below trace back to one sample, sequenced in a study of blood T cell repertoires in COVID-19. Profiled with immunoSEQ multiplex PCR; TCRdb holds only in-frame clones, not every one. The table lists roughly 250,000 clones, roughly 87% of them singletons. Material for sequencing was peripheral blood. The receptor set was obtained from a young woman with acute or convalescent COVID-19.

The V call is TRBV6-6, the J call TRBJ1-4; no clear D. Trimming shortened V by 6 bases and J by 6 bases, and 14 bases separated the two germline ends. Germline loops: CDR1 MNHNY, CDR2 SVGAGI (reference sequence). The CDR3 contains 14 residues. The CDR3 sequence is CASRRVGVDEKLFF. In DNA, the CDR3 is TGTGCCAGCAGGAGGGTCGGGGTTGATGAAAAACTGTTTTTT.

This chain connects TRBV2 to TRBJ2-1, with TRBD2 identical over 11 bases. From germline, CDR1 is SNHLY and CDR2 FYNNEI. The CDR3 runs 14 residues. V gave up 7 bases and J gave up 4 bases; unmatched junction bases: 3. This chain's CDR3 is CASKVAGGYNEQFF. Written as DNA, the CDR3 is TGTGCCAGCAAGGTAGCGGGAGGGTACAATGAGCAGTTCTTC.

This chain's CDR3 is CASSSHRTSGSDTQYF. As DNA, the CDR3 is TGTGCCAGCAGCTCACACAGGACTAGCGGGTCGGATACGCAGTATTTT. This chain uses TRBV11-3 with TRBJ2-3; 11 nucleotides line up with TRBD2. V lost 4 bases to trimming and J lost 6 bases; unmatched junction nucleotides: 9. Germline CDR1 SGHNT, CDR2 YENEEA. The CDR3 contains 16 residues.